This TCR beta chain was identified during a study of precursors of human CD4 cytotoxic T cells (dated 2018 in TCRdb). General notes on the study: In total, CD4+ memory subsets from 14 to 15 donors went into the bulk TCR-seq analysis. Sequences for both the TCRalpha and TCRbeta chains came out of the TCR-seq analysis of 14 to 15 donors (table S7). The research as a whole found: A larger fraction of IL-7Rhigh TEMRA clonotypes than of TEM or TCM clonotypes was made up of expanded effector clonotypes. More restricted TCR repertoires, with lower diversity and more expanded clonotypes, were shown by IL-7Rhigh and IL-7R- TEMRA subsets than by TCM and TEM subsets. According to the authors, a human observational design cannot definitively establish the direction of differentiation between precursor and effector cells. Only about 95% of the 14 donors were included in some bulk TCR-seq comparisons, suggesting that not every subset was available for every donor.

The reads were generated on an Illumina MiSeq. In the paper's pipeline: To quantify repertoire diversity, the Shannon-Wiener index was calculated using VDJtools. A TCRbeta clonotype counted as expanded if its clonotype frequency was 3 or higher. Starting from the raw public reads, TCRdb applied fastp trimming at Q25, assembled clones with MiXCR and retained in-frame beta chains. Identical CDR3 proteins give one entry, which carries the most common genes and DNA. TCRdb, not the authors, supplied the V and J calls. For this sample the table gives approximately 670 distinct CDR3 sequences, of which about 17% were detected only once. The top ten clonotypes cover roughly 10% of the sample. To test a precursor-effector relationship among CD4 cytotoxic T cells, bulk UMI-based TCR sequencing was performed on four sorted CD4+ memory subsets (TCM, TEM, IL-7Rhigh TEMRA, IL-7R- TEMRA). Cells were obtained from peripheral blood mononuclear cells isolated from human blood.

By sample share, this clonotype is large (0.1 to 1%). The antigen it binds to is not known. The input lacks base qualities; no much larger clone sits a single base away. The source of this sequence is a human donor in good health. Source material: memory CD4+ T cells from blood (PBMCs).

The CDR3 here reads CASTSQGGSAEAFF. The DNA sequence reads TGTGCCAGCACCTCCCAAGGAGGGAGCGCTGAAGCTTTCTTT. This chain joins TRBV6-1 to TRBJ1-1, with the D gene uncertain. The CDR3 covers 14 residues, taking in both the cysteine and the phenylalanine. The kept DNA is CDR3 alone, 42 bases in frame from the first base. The germline V gene encodes CDR1 MNHNS and CDR2 SASEGT. Trimming removed 7 bases from V and 6 bases from J, leaving 18 bases between the germline ends.